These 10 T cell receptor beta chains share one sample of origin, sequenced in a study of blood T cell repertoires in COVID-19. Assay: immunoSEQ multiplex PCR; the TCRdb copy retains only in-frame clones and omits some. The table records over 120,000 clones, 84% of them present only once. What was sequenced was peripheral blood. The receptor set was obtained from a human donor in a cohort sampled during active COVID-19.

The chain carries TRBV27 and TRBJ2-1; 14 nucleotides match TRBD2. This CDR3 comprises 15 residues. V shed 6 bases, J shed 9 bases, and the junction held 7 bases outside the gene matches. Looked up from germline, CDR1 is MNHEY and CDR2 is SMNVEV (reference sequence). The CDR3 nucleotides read TGTGCCAGCAGCCCGGGACTAGCGGGAGCAGGTGAGCAGTTCTTC. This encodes CASSPGLAGAGEQFF.

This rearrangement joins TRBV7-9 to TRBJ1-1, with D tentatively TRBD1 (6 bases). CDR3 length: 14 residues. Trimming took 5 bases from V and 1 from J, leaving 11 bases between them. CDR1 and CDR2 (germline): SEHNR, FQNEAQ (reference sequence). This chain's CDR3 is CASSTQGQNTEAFF. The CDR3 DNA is TGTGCCAGCAGCACACAGGGTCAGAACACTGAAGCTTTCTTT.

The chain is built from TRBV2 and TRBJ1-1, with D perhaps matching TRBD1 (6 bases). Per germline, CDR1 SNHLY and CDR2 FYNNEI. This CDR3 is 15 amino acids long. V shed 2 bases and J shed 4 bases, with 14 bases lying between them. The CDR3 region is CASSEPQGYGTEAFF. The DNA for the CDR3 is TGTGCCAGCAGTGAACCTCAGGGGTATGGCACTGAAGCTTTCTTT.

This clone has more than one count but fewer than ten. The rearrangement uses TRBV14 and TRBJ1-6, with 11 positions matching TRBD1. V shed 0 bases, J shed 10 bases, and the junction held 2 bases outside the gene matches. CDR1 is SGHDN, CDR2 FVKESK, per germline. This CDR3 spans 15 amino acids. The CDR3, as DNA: TGTGCCAGCAGCCAAGATGGGACAGGGGGATCACCCCTCCACTTT. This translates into CASSQDGTGGSPLHF.

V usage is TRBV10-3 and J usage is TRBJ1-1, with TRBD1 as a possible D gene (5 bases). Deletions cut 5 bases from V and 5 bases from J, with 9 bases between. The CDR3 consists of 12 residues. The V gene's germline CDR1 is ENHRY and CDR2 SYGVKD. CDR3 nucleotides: TGTGCCATCAGTAACCAGGGTACTGAAGCTTTCTTT. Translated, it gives CAISNQGTEAFF.

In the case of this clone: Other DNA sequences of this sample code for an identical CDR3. In nucleotides, the CDR3 is TGTGCCAGTAGTCCCCCGGACACTAACTATGGCTACACCTTC. Its protein is CASSPPDTNYGYTF. V is TRBV19 and J is TRBJ1-2, with TRBD1 as a possible D gene (5 bases). V was shortened by 5 bases and J by 0 bases, with 10 bases between the two germline ends. Per germline, CDR1 LNHDA and CDR2 SQIVND (reference sequence). The CDR3 sequence is 14 residues long.

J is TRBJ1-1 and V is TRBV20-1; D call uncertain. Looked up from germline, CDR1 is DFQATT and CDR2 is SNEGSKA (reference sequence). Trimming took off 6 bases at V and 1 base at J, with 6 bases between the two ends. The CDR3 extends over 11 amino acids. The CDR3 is CSAYKNTEAFF. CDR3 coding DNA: TGCAGTGCGTACAAGAACACTGAAGCTTTCTTT.

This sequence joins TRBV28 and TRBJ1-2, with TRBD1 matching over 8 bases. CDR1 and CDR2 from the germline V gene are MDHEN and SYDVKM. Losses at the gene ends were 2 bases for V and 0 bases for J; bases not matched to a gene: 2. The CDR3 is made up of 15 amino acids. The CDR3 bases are TGTGCCAGCAGTTTACTACAGGGGGCTAACTATGGCTACACCTTC. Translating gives CASSLLQGANYGYTF.

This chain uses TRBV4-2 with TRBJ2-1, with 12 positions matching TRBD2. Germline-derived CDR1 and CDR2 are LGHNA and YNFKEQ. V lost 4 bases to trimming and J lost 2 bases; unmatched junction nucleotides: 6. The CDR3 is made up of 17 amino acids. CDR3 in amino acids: CASSPPTSGGPYNEQFF. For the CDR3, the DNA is TGTGCCAGCAGCCCGCCGACTAGCGGGGGCCCCTACAATGAGCAGTTCTTC.

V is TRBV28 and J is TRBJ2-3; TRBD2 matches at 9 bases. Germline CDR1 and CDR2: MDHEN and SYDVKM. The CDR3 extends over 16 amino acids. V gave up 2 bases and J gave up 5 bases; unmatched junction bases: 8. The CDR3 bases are TGTGCCAGCAGTTTAACAGGTAGCGGGAGACTAGATACGCAGTATTTT. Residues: CASSLTGSGRLDTQYF.